This TCR beta chain was sequenced in a study of T cell responses to AZD1222 COVID-19 vaccine. Study results and caveats: Unmutated regions of variants are reportedly targeted by nearly half of spike-specific TCRs. The donors showed a predominance of white British ancestry and of females, with possible underestimation of clonal diversity. The CD4 TCRs associated with vaccination extended across spike and predominated at 160-218 and 743-854. Following two doses of AZD1222, Spike-specific TCR breadth and depth rose.

About this clone: Antigen specificity is unknown.

TCRdb keeps only in-frame clones here, not all; method: immunoSEQ multiplex PCR. Among 65,000 to 75,000 clones listed, roughly 91% were seen once. Germline V gene lookup returns CDR1 SGHAT and CDR2 FQDESV (reference sequence). The CDR3 runs 12 residues. Trimming cost V 5 bases and J 9 bases, with 11 bases left between them. The TCR originated in an adult who received the MenACWY meningococcal vaccine as a control. Here the sequenced sample was peripheral blood, taken 28 days after the second dose of the MenACWY control vaccine. The chain combines TRBV11-1 with TRBJ2-1; D ambiguous. The CDR3 is CASSNLVFEQFF. CDR3 in DNA: TGTGCCAGCAGCAATCTAGTGTTTGAGCAGTTCTTC.